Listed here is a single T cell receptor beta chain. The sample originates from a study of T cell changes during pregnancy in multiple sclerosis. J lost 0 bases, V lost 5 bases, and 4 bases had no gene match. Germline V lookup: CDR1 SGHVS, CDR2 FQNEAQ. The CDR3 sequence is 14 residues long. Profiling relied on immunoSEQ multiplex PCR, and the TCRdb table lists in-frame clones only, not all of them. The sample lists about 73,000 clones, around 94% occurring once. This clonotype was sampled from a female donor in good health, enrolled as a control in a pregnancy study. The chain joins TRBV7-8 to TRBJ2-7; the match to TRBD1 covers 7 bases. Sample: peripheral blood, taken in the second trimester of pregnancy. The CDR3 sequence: CASSPRDSSYEQYF. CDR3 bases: TGTGCCAGCAGCCCCCGGGACAGCTCCTACGAGCAGTACTTC.